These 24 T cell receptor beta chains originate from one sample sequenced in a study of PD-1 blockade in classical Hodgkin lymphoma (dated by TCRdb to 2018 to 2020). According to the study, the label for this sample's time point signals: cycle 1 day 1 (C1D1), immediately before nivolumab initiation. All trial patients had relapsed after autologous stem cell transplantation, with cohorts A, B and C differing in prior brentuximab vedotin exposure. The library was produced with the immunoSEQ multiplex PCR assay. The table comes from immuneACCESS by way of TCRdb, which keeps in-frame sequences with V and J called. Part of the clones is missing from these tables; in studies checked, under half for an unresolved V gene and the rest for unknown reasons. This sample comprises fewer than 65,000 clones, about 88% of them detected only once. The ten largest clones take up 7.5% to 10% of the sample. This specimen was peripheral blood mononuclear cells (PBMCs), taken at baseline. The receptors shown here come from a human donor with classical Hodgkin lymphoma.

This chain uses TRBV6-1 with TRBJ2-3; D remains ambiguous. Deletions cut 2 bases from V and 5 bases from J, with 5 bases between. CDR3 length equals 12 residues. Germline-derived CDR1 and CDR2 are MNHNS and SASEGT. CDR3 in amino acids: CASSEIGDTQYF. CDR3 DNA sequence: TGTGCCAGCAGTGAAATTGGAGATACGCAGTATTTT.

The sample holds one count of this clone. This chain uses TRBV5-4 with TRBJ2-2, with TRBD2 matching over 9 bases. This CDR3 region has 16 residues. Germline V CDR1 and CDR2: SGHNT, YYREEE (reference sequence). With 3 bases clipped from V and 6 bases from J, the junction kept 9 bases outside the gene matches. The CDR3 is CASSSISGSLPGELFF. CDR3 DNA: TGTGCCAGCAGCTCCATTAGCGGGAGTCTGCCCGGGGAGCTGTTTTTT.

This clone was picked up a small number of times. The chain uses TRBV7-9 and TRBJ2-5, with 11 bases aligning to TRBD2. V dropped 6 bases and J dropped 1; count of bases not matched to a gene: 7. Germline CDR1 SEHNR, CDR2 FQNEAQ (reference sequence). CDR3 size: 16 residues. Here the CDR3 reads CASSASGRLVQETQYF. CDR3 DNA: TGTGCCAGCAGTGCTAGCGGGAGGTTAGTCCAAGAGACCCAGTACTTC.

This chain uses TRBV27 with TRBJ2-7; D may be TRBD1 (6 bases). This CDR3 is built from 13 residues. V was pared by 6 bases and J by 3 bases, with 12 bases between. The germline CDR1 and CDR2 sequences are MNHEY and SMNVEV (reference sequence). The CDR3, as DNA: TGTGCCAGCAGAATGGGGGCCTACTACGAGCAGTACTTC. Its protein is CASRMGAYYEQYF.

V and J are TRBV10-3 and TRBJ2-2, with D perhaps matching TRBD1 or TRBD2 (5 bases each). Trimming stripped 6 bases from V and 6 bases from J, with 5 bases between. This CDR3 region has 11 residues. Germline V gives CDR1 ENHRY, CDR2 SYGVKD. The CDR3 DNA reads TGTGCCATCAGGGGGGCCGGGGAGCTGTTTTTT. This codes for CAIRGAGELFF.

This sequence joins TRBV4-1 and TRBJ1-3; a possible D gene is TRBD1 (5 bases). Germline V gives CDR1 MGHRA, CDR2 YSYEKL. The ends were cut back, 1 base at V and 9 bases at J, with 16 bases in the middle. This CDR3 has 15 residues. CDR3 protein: CASSQVGQGLVTIYF. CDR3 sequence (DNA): TGCGCCAGCAGCCAAGTCGGTCAGGGTCTTGTCACCATATATTTT.

CDR3 DNA sequence: TGTGCCAGCAGCACCAGGGTAGCCAAAAACATTCAGTACTTC. Amino acids: CASSTRVAKNIQYF. The rearrangement links TRBV5-4 to TRBJ2-4, with D perhaps matching TRBD1 (5 bases). The CDR3 spans 14 residues. V lost 4 bases and J 0 bases, leaving 8 bases between the germline ends. Germline values: CDR1 SGHNT, CDR2 YYREEE (reference sequence).

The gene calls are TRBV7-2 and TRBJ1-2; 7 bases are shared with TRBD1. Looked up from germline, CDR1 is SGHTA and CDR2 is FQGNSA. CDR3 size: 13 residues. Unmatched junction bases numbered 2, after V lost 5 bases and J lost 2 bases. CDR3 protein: CASSPDRNYGYTF. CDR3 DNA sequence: TGTGCCAGCAGCCCGGACAGGAACTATGGCTACACCTTC. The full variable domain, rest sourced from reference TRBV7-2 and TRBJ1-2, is GAGVSQSPSNKVTEKGKDVELRCDPISGHTALYWYRQSLGQGLEFLIYFQGNSAPDKSGLPSDRFSAERTGGSVSTLTIQRTQQEDSAVYLCASSPDRNYGYTFGSGTRLTVV.

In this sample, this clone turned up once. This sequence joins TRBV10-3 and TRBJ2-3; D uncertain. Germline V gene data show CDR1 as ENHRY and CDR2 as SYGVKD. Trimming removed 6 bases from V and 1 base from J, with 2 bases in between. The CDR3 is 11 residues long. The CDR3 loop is CAIRRTDTQYF. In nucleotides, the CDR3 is TGTGCCATCAGACGCACAGATACGCAGTATTTT.

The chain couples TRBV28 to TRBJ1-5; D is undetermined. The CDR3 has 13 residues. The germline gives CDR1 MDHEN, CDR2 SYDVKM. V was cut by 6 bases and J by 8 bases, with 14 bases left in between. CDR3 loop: CASRGEGSEPQHF. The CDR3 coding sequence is TGTGCCAGCAGAGGAGAGGGTTCGGAGCCCCAGCATTTT.

CDR3 in amino acids: CASSFVLVAGVPADTQYF. CDR3 DNA sequence: TGTGCCAGCAGCTTCGTCCTTGTGGCGGGAGTCCCAGCAGATACGCAGTATTTT. The chain combines TRBV7-8 with TRBJ2-3; 7 bases align to TRBD2. Germline V lookup: CDR1 SGHVS, CDR2 FQNEAQ. V lost 3 bases to trimming and J lost 4 bases; unmatched junction nucleotides: 16. This CDR3 is built from 18 residues.

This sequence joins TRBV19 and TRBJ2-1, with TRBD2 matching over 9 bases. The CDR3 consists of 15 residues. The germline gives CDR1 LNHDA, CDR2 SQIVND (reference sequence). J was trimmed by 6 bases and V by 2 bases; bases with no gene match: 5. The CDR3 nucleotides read TGTGCCAGTAGTATACCGGGACTAGCATCCAATGAGCAGTTCTTC. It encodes CASSIPGLASNEQFF.

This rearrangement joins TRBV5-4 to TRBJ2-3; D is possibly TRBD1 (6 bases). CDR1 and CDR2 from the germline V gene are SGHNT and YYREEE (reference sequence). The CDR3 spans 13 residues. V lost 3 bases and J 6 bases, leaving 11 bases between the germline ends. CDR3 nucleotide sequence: TGTGCCAGCAGCTCCCGGGACATGGATACGCAGTATTTT. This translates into CASSSRDMDTQYF.

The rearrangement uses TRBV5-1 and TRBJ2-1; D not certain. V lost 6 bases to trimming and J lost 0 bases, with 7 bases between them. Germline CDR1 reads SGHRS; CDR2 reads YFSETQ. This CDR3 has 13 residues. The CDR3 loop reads CASTRGSYNEQFF. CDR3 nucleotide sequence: TGCGCCAGCACCCGCGGCTCCTACAATGAGCAGTTCTTC. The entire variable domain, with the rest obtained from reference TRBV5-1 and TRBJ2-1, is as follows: KAGVTQTPRYLIKTRGQQVTLSCSPISGHRSVSWYQQTPGQGLQFLFEYFSETQRNKGNFPGRFSGRQFSNSRSEMNVSTLELGDSALYLCASTRGSYNEQFFGPGTRLTVL.

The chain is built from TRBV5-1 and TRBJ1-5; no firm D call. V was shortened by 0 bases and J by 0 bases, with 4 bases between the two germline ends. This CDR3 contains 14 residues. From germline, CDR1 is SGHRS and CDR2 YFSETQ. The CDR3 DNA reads TGCGCCAGCAGCTTGGACGGTAGCAATCAGCCCCAGCATTTT. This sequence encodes CASSLDGSNQPQHF.

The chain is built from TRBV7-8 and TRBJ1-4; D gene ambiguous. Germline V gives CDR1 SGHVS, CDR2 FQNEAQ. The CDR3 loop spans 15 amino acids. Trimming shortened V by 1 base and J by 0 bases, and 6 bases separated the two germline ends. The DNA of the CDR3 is TGTGCCAGCAGCTTAGGAAGGGCAACTAATGAAAAACTGTTTTTT. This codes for CASSLGRATNEKLFF.

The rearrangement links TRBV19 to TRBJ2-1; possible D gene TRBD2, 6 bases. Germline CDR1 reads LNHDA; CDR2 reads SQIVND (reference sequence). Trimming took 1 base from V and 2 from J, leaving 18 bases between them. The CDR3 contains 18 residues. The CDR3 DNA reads TGTGCCAGTAGTATAGGGGCCGGGAGAGGGCCAACCTACAATGAGCAGTTCTTC. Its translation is CASSIGAGRGPTYNEQFF.

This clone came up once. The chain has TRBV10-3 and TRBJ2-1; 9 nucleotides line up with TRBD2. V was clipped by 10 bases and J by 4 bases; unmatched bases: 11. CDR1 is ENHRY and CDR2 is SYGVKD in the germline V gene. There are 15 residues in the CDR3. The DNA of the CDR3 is TGTGCCAGCTCCAGCGGGGGGCCCGCTTACAATGAGCAGTTCTTC. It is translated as CASSSGGPAYNEQFF.

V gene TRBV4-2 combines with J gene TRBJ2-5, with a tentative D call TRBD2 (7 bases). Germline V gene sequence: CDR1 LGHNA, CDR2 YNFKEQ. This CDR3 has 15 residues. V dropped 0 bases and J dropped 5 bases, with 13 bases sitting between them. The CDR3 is CASSQEWRGPETQYF. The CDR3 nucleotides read TGTGCCAGCAGCCAAGAGTGGCGGGGGCCGGAGACCCAGTACTTC.

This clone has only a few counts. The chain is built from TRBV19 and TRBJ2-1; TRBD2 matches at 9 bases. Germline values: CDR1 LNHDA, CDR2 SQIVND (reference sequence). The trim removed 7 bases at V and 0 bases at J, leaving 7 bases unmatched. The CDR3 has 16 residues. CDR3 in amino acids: CASTGAGGPSYNEQFF. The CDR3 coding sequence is TGTGCCAGTACAGGGGCGGGAGGGCCCTCCTACAATGAGCAGTTCTTC.

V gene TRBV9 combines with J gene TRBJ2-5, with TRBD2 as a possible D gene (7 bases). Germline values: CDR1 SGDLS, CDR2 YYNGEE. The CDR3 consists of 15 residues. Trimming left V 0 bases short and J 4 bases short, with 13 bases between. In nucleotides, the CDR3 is TGTGCCAGCAGCGTAGCCGGGGGGCTAGGAGAGACCCAGTACTTC. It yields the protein CASSVAGGLGETQYF.

The CDR3 coding sequence is TGTGCCAGCAGCTTAACTTCCACCGGGACTAGCCAAGAGACCCAGTACTTC. Its protein product is CASSLTSTGTSQETQYF. This chain links TRBV11-2 with TRBJ2-5; TRBD2 matches 8 bases. Germline-derived CDR1 and CDR2 are SGHAT and FQNNGV. The CDR3 runs to 17 residues. V gave up 2 bases and J gave up 1 base; unmatched junction bases: 9.

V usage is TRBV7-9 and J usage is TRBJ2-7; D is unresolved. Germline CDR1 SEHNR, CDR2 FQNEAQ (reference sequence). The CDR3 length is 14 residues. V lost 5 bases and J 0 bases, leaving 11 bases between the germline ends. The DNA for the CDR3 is TGTGCCAGCAGCCCTATAGACGTCTCCTACGAGCAGTACTTC. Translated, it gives CASSPIDVSYEQYF.

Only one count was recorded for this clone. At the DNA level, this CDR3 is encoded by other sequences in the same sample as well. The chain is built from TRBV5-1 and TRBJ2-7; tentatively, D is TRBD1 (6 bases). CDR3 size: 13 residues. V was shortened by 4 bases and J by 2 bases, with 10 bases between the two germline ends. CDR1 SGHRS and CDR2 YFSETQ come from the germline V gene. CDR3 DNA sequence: TGCGCCAGCAGCCCGGGACAAACCTACGAGCAGTACTTC. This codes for CASSPGQTYEQYF. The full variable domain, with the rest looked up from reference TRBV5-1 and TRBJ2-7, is KAGVTQTPRYLIKTRGQQVTLSCSPISGHRSVSWYQQTPGQGLQFLFEYFSETQRNKGNFPGRFSGRQFSNSRSEMNVSTLELGDSALYLCASSPGQTYEQYFGPGTRLTVT.